The 25 T cell receptor beta chains given below trace back to one sample, sequenced in a study of blood T cell repertoires in COVID-19. The table came from immunoSEQ multiplex PCR; TCRdb's copy has only in-frame clones and leaves some out. The data show 150,000 to 200,000 clones, roughly 94% seen once. The sequenced sample consisted of peripheral blood. Receptors originate from a man aged 25 to 40 with COVID-19, enrolled during active disease.

This clone has just one count. J is TRBJ1-2 and V is TRBV7-3; D perhaps matches TRBD1 (5 bases). CDR1 is SGHTA and CDR2 is FQGTGA in the germline V gene. This CDR3 comprises 13 residues. Trimming took 5 bases from V and 8 from J, leaving 15 bases between them. The DNA of the CDR3 is TGTGCCAGCAGCACCGAAGGGGCTGGGGGCTACACCTTC. Translation gives CASSTEGAGGYTF.

The chain recombines TRBV2 with TRBJ1-6, with D maybe TRBD1 (6 bases). The CDR3 contains 13 residues. Deletions cut 11 bases from V and 6 bases from J, with 14 bases between. Germline assignment: CDR1 SNHLY and CDR2 FYNNEI. The CDR3 region is CAGRGAVNSPLHF. In DNA form, the CDR3 reads TGTGCCGGGCGGGGGGCCGTTAATTCACCCCTCCACTTT.

The genes are TRBV2 and TRBJ2-5; possible D gene TRBD2, 6 bases. CDR1 is SNHLY and CDR2 is FYNNEI in the germline V gene. This CDR3 is built from 16 residues. V lost 3 bases and J lost 3, with 17 bases in between. The CDR3 spells CASSEFRDSGKETQYF. In nucleotides, the CDR3 is TGTGCCAGCAGTGAGTTTAGGGACTCCGGAAAAGAGACCCAGTACTTC. Full variable domain (missing parts from reference TRBV2 and TRBJ2-5): EPEVTQTPSHQVTQMGQEVILRCVPISNHLYFYWYRQILGQKVEFLVSFYNNEISEKSEIFDDQFSVERPDGSNFTLKIRSTKLEDSAMYFCASSEFRDSGKETQYFGPGTRLLVL.

V gene TRBV29-1 combines with J gene TRBJ2-3, with 9 bases that match TRBD1. Germline values: CDR1 SQVTM, CDR2 ANQGSEA. V was pared by 1 base and J by 6 bases, with 2 bases of the junction left unmatched. The CDR3 length is 13 residues. CDR3 protein: CSVEGQGGDTQYF. CDR3 sequence (DNA): TGCAGCGTTGAAGGACAGGGGGGTGATACGCAGTATTTT.

The V call is TRBV5-1, the J call TRBJ2-3, with TRBD1 matching 7 bases. CDR3 length: 15 amino acids. V lost 4 bases and J lost 5; bases outside the gene matches: 10. Looked up from germline, CDR1 is SGHRS and CDR2 is YFSETQ. This CDR3 is CASSSSRDRQDTQYF. CDR3 nucleotides: TGCGCCAGCAGCAGCAGCCGGGACAGACAAGATACGCAGTATTTT.

The V and J genes are TRBV2 and TRBJ1-4; 8 nucleotides line up with TRBD1. This CDR3 spans 15 amino acids. V dropped 3 bases and J dropped 4; count of bases not matched to a gene: 4. Per germline, CDR1 SNHLY and CDR2 FYNNEI. The CDR3 region has the DNA TGTGCCAGCAGTGACCCAGGGGGCGGTAATGAAAAACTGTTTTTT. Protein product: CASSDPGGGNEKLFF.

The genes are TRBV7-7 and TRBJ2-5; D possibly corresponds to TRBD2 (6 bases). There are 14 residues in the CDR3. Trimming left V 5 bases short and J 6 bases short, with 16 bases between. Germline-derived CDR1 and CDR2 are SSHAT and FNYEAQ (reference sequence). Here the CDR3 DNA reads TGTGCCAGCAGCACGACGCCGGGGGAAAAGACCCAGTACTTC. Translation: CASSTTPGEKTQYF.

This clone appeared a single time. V usage is TRBV9 and J usage is TRBJ1-1; D gene ambiguous. The CDR3 extends over 15 amino acids. Deletions cut 0 bases from V and 4 bases from J, with 13 bases between. The V gene's germline CDR1 is SGDLS and CDR2 YYNGEE. CDR3 loop: CASSVGEGWGTEAFF. CDR3 nucleotides: TGTGCCAGCAGCGTAGGTGAGGGTTGGGGCACTGAAGCTTTCTTT.

This rearrangement joins TRBV19 to TRBJ1-1; TRBD1 aligns across 8 bases. Germline V gene data show CDR1 as LNHDA and CDR2 as SQIVND (reference sequence). V lost 0 bases, J lost 1 base, and 10 bases stayed unmatched. The CDR3 loop spans 18 amino acids. CDR3 sequence: CASSIDARGGQGNTEAFF. In DNA form, the CDR3 reads TGTGCCAGTAGTATAGATGCTCGAGGAGGACAGGGGAACACTGAAGCTTTCTTT.

The chain uses TRBV14 and TRBJ2-7; a possible D gene is TRBD1 (5 bases). Trimming cost V 3 bases and J 3 bases, with 15 bases left between them. There are 15 residues in the CDR3. Germline CDR1 reads SGHDN; CDR2 reads FVKESK. CDR3 sequence (DNA): TGTGCCAGCAGCCAGCCAGGCACAGGTTACTACGAGCAGTACTTC. This encodes CASSQPGTGYYEQYF.

This clone is a singleton in its sample. The chain combines TRBV2 with TRBJ2-3; possible D gene TRBD1, 5 bases. This CDR3 region has 16 residues. Per the germline V gene, CDR1 is SNHLY and CDR2 is FYNNEI. The V and J ends lost 3 bases and 4 bases respectively, with 17 bases between them. Written as DNA, the CDR3 is TGTGCCAGCAGTGATTGGGCAGGGCAAGGGTCAGATACGCAGTATTTT. This gives the protein CASSDWAGQGSDTQYF. The variable domain in full, completed from reference TRBV2 and TRBJ2-3, reads EPEVTQTPSHQVTQMGQEVILRCVPISNHLYFYWYRQILGQKVEFLVSFYNNEISEKSEIFDDQFSVERPDGSNFTLKIRSTKLEDSAMYFCASSDWAGQGSDTQYFGPGTRLTVL.

J is TRBJ2-5 and V is TRBV10-2; 8 bases are a match to TRBD2. Germline lookup yields CDR1 WSHSY and CDR2 SAAADI. The CDR3 has 15 residues. The V gene end was trimmed by 3 bases and the J gene end by 5 bases; junction bases not matched to a gene: 8. The CDR3 DNA reads TGCGCCAGCAGTGACCTGACTAGCGTTGGGGAGACCCAGTACTTC. Translation gives CASSDLTSVGETQYF.

V usage is TRBV9 and J usage is TRBJ1-2; a possible D gene is TRBD1 (5 bases). The ends were cut back, 0 bases at V and 8 bases at J, with 11 bases in the middle. Germline assignment: CDR1 SGDLS and CDR2 YYNGEE. This CDR3 spans 13 amino acids. This CDR3 reads CASSVDLGQGYTF. The CDR3 nucleotides are TGTGCCAGCAGCGTAGATCTGGGGCAGGGCTACACCTTC.

DNA for the CDR3: TGTGCCAGCTCCCACATTAAAACAGGGGGCTATACGCAGTATTTT. Encoded protein: CASSHIKTGGYTQYF. The chain carries TRBV21-1 and TRBJ2-3; TRBD1 reflects the table's D call only, with no check against the DNA. TRBV21-1 is classified as a pseudogene. The CDR3 extends over 15 amino acids.

The CDR3 loop is CASSPEVAGNTIYF. CDR3 DNA sequence: TGTGCCAGCAGCCCGGAGGTTGCTGGAAACACCATATATTTT. The chain is built from TRBV7-2 and TRBJ1-3; unclear D gene. The CDR3 spans 14 residues. CDR1 is SGHTA and CDR2 is FQGNSA in the germline V gene. The V gene lost 5 bases and the J gene lost 2 bases, with 10 bases spanning the gap.

The chain links TRBV27 to TRBJ2-2; the match to TRBD1 covers 10 bases. The CDR3 length is 15 residues. Looked up from germline, CDR1 is MNHEY and CDR2 is SMNVEV (reference sequence). The ends lost 2 bases at V and 8 bases at J; junction bases unmatched: 5. CDR3 nucleotide sequence: TGTGCCAGCAGTTTACTAGGACAGGGGGTTGGGGAGCTGTTTTTT. Protein: CASSLLGQGVGELFF.

This clone came up once. The chain employs TRBV19 and TRBJ2-1; 7 nucleotides line up with TRBD2. The CDR3 is 15 amino acids. Per germline, CDR1 LNHDA and CDR2 SQIVND (reference sequence). V was pared by 6 bases and J by 2 bases, with 7 bases of the junction left unmatched. The CDR3 coding sequence is TGTGCCAGTAGCCCCGGGACTACTACCTACAATGAGCAGTTCTTC. It translates to CASSPGTTTYNEQFF. Based on the CDR3 plus reference TRBV19 and TRBJ2-1, the full variable domain is DGGITQSPKYLFRKEGQNVTLSCEQNLNHDAMYWYRQDPGQGLRLIYYSQIVNDFQKGDIAEGYSVSREKKESFPLTVTSAQKNPTAFYLCASSPGTTTYNEQFFGPGTRLTVL.

The chain employs TRBV27 and TRBJ2-1, with TRBD2 matching over 11 bases. The CDR3 spans 15 residues. V trimming: 3 bases; J trimming: 7 bases; junction bases outside the gene matches: 5. The V gene's germline CDR1 is MNHEY and CDR2 SMNVEV (reference sequence). DNA of the CDR3: TGTGCCAGCAGTTTTGCTAGCGGGGGGAGGAATGAGCAGTTCTTC. Translation gives CASSFASGGRNEQFF.

This clone appeared once. V is TRBV3-1 (or the pseudogene TRBV3-2) and J is TRBJ1-1, with D tentatively TRBD1 (5 bases). Trimming pared 3 bases from V and 3 bases from J, leaving 17 bases between. Germline V CDR1 and CDR2: LGHDT, YNNKEL (reference sequence). The CDR3 has 16 residues. The CDR3 sequence is CASSQGQLGRHTEAFF. CDR3 in DNA: TGTGCCAGCAGCCAGGGGCAATTAGGAAGGCACACTGAAGCTTTCTTT.

J is TRBJ1-2 and V is TRBV2, with TRBD1 matching over 7 bases. Germline lookup yields CDR1 SNHLY and CDR2 FYNNEI. V gave up 6 bases and J gave up 7 bases; unmatched junction bases: 8. The CDR3 spans 13 residues. The CDR3 nucleotides read TGTGCCAGCAGGTTGGAGGGGGCATCTGGCTACACCTTC. Protein sequence: CASRLEGASGYTF. Variable domain in full (rest from reference TRBV2 and TRBJ1-2): EPEVTQTPSHQVTQMGQEVILRCVPISNHLYFYWYRQILGQKVEFLVSFYNNEISEKSEIFDDQFSVERPDGSNFTLKIRSTKLEDSAMYFCASRLEGASGYTFGSGTRLTVV.

The chain links TRBV5-1 to TRBJ1-1; D gene uncertain. Looked up from germline, CDR1 is SGHRS and CDR2 is YFSETQ. V dropped 0 bases and J dropped 7 bases, with 16 bases sitting between them. The CDR3 length is 15 residues. CDR3 protein: CASSLVVDPGGEAFF. The CDR3, as DNA: TGCGCCAGCAGCTTGGTAGTAGACCCAGGTGGTGAAGCTTTCTTT. Filled out from reference TRBV5-1 and TRBJ1-1, the complete variable domain reads KAGVTQTPRYLIKTRGQQVTLSCSPISGHRSVSWYQQTPGQGLQFLFEYFSETQRNKGNFPGRFSGRQFSNSRSEMNVSTLELGDSALYLCASSLVVDPGGEAFFGQGTRLTVV.

The rearrangement uses TRBV27 and TRBJ2-2; a possible D gene is TRBD1 (5 bases). Germline CDR1 reads MNHEY; CDR2 reads SMNVEV (reference sequence). The CDR3 has 14 amino acids. V gave up 3 bases and J gave up 5 bases, with 10 bases separating them. The CDR3 bases are TGTGCCAGCAGTTTTGCCAGGGATACCGGGGAGCTGTTTTTT. The encoded protein is CASSFARDTGELFF.

The chain joins TRBV19 to TRBJ2-2; a possible D gene is TRBD2 (5 bases). Per germline, CDR1 LNHDA and CDR2 SQIVND (reference sequence). Deletions cut 5 bases from V and 0 bases from J, with 10 bases between. The CDR3 consists of 15 residues. CDR3 loop: CASSHPGTNTGELFF. DNA of the CDR3: TGTGCCAGTAGTCACCCGGGAACGAACACCGGGGAGCTGTTTTTT.

The DNA for the CDR3 is TGCGCCAGCAACCTGGTTACAGGGGGCACGGGGACCGGGGAGCTGTTTTTT. Translating it yields CASNLVTGGTGTGELFF. The J gene is TRBJ2-2, the V gene TRBV5-1; 9 bases map to TRBD1. This CDR3 spans 17 amino acids. Germline V gives CDR1 SGHRS, CDR2 YFSETQ. V trimming: 6 bases; J trimming: 5 bases; junction bases outside the gene matches: 14.

This clone is a singleton in its sample. The chain combines TRBV12-3 or TRBV12-4 with TRBJ1-2; D is unresolved. Deletions cut 4 bases from V and 12 bases from J, with 18 bases between. The CDR3 length is 13 residues. The CDR3 DNA sequence: TGTGCCAGCAGTTACAGTCCCGCCCTGGTTAACACCTTC. This encodes CASSYSPALVNTF.